The 8 T cell receptor beta chains listed next were all sequenced from one sample in a study of monozygotic twins with inflammatory bowel disease. TCRdb derives one entry per CDR3 protein from the 5' RACE reads, leaving out DNA. The repertoire table contains about 160,000 distinct CDR3 sequences. Material: blood. The receptors come from a human donor with ulcerative colitis or Crohn's disease, or a healthy co-twin of an affected twin (not recorded which).

The V gene is TRBV9, the J gene TRBJ2-1; TCRdb designates TRBD2, a call that cannot be tested without DNA. This CDR3 has 15 residues. Looked up from germline, CDR1 is SGDLS and CDR2 is YYNGEE. CDR3 loop: CASSESGGSYNEQFF.

The V call is TRBV29-1, the J call TRBJ1-1. Germline V gives CDR1 SQVTM, CDR2 ANQGSEA. This CDR3 is built from 13 residues. The CDR3: CSVEDSRPVEAFF.

The chain links TRBV28 to TRBJ2-7; no DNA is available, so the TRBD1 call from TCRdb remains unchecked. The length of the CDR3 is 14 residues. Looked up from germline, CDR1 is MDHEN and CDR2 is SYDVKM. This CDR3 is CASNGQGQSYEQYF.

The chain joins TRBV30 to TRBJ2-2; absent DNA, TCRdb's TRBD1 call cannot be checked. The germline V gene encodes CDR1 GTSNPN and CDR2 SVGIG (reference sequence). This CDR3 is built from 12 residues. The CDR3 reads CACPGQAGELFF.

The chain combines TRBV20-1 with TRBJ2-1; TCRdb proposes TRBD2, but this gene call is untestable without DNA. Looked up from germline, CDR1 is DFQATT and CDR2 is SNEGSKA (reference sequence). The CDR3 totals 14 residues. CDR3 loop: CSASLAGSYNEQFF.

The CDR3 spells CASGRTGYGYTF. V and J are TRBV12-3 or TRBV12-4 and TRBJ1-2. This CDR3 comprises 12 residues.

The chain uses TRBV5-4 and TRBJ2-7. The length of the CDR3 is 13 residues. Looked up from germline, CDR1 is SGHNT and CDR2 is YYREEE (reference sequence). The CDR3: CASSFGGGVRAYF.

This sequence joins TRBV20-1 and TRBJ2-7; without DNA, the TCRdb call of TRBD1 cannot be checked. The CDR3 has 12 amino acids. The germline gives CDR1 DFQATT, CDR2 SNEGSKA (reference sequence). CDR3 protein: CSALDTTLEQYF.